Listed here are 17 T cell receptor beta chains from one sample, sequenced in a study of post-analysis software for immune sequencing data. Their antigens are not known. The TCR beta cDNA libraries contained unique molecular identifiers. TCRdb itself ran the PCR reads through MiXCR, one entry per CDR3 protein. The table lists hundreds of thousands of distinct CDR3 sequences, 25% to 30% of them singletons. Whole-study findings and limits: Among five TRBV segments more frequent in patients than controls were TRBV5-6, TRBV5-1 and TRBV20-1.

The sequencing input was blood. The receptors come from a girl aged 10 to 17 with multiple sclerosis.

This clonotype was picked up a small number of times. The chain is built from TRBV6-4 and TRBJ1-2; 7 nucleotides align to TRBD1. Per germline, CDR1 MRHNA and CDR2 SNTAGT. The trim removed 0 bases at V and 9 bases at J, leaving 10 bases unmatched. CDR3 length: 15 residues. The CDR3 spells CASSDSTAGTDSYTF. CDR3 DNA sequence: TGTGCCAGCAGTGACTCTACGGCGGGGACAGATAGCTACACCTTC.

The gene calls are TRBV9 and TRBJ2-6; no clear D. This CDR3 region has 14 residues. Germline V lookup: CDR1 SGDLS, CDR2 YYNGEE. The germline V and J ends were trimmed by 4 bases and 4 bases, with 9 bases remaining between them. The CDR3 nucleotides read TGTGCCAGCAGCTCCTTTTGGGGGGCCAACGTCCTGACTTTC. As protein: CASSSFWGANVLTF.

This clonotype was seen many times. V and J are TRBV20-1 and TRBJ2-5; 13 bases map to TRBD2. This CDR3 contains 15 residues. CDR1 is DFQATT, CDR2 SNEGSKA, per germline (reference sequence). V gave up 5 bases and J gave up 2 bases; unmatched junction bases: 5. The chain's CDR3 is CSASTSGGSQETQYF. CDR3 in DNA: TGCAGTGCTTCGACTAGCGGGGGGTCACAAGAGACCCAGTACTTC.

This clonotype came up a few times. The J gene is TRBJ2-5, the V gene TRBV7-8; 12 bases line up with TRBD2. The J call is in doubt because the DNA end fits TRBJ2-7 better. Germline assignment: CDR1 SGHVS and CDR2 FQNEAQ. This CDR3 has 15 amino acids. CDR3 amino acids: CASSSLAGGTYEQYF. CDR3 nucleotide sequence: TGTGCCAGCAGCTCTCTAGCGGGAGGGACCTACGAGCAGTACTTC.

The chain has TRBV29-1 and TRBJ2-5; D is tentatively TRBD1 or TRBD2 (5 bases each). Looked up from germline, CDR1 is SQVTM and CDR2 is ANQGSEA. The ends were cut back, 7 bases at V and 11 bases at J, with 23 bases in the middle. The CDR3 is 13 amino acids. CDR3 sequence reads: CSAKRWGYNEQYF. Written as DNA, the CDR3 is TGCAGCGCCAAAAGATGGGGGTACAATGAGCAGTACTTC.

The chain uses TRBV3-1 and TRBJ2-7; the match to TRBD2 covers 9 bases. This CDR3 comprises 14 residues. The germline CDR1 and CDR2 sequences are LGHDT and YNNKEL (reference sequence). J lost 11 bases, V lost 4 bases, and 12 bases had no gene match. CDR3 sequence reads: CASSLPSGGLRKYF. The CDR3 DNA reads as TGTGCCAGCAGCCTCCCCAGCGGGGGGCTTCGGAAGTACTTC.

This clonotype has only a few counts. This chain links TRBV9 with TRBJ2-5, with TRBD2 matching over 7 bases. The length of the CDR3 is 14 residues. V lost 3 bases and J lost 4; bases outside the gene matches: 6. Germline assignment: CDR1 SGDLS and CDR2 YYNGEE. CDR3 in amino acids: CASSGSSGPETQYF. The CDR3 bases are TGTGCCAGCAGCGGATCTAGCGGACCAGAGACCCAGTACTTC. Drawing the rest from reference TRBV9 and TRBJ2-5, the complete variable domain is DSGVTQTPKHLITATGQRVTLRCSPRSGDLSVYWYQQSLDQGLQFLIQYYNGEERAKGNILERFSAQQFPDLHSELNLSSLELGDSALYFCASSGSSGPETQYFGPGTRLLVL.

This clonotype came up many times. The CDR3 coding sequence is TGCGCCAGCAGCCAACATAGGAGGGTCTCTGGGGCCAACGTCCTGACTTTC. Residues: CASSQHRRVSGANVLTF. The chain joins TRBV4-3 to TRBJ2-6; the D gene is possibly TRBD2 (6 bases). Germline CDR1 reads LGHNA; CDR2 reads YSLEER. V dropped 2 bases and J dropped 0 bases, with 11 bases sitting between them. CDR3 size: 17 residues.

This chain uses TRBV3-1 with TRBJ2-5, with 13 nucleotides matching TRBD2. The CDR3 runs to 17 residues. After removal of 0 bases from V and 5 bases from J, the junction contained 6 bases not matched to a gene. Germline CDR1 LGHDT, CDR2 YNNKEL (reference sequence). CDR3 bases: TGTGCCAGCAGCCAAGATGGGACTAGCGGGGCTCGGGAGACCCAGTACTTC. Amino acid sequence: CASSQDGTSGARETQYF.

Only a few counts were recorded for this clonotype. The CDR3 is CASSQPLGGGTSTDTQYF. CDR3 nucleotides: TGCGCCAGCAGCCAACCACTCGGGGGGGGGACGAGCACAGATACGCAGTATTTT. V usage is TRBV4-3 and J usage is TRBJ2-3; 8 bases line up with TRBD2. V trimming: 2 bases; J trimming: 0 bases; junction bases outside the gene matches: 10. CDR1 is LGHNA, CDR2 YSLEER, per germline. CDR3 length: 18 residues.

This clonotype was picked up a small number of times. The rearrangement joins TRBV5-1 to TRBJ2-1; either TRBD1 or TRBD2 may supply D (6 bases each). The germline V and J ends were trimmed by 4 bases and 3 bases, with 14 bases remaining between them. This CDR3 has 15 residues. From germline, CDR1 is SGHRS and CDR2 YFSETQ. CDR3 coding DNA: TGCGCCAGCAGCAGAAGGGGGGATCTCTACAATGAGCAGTTCTTC. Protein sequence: CASSRRGDLYNEQFF.

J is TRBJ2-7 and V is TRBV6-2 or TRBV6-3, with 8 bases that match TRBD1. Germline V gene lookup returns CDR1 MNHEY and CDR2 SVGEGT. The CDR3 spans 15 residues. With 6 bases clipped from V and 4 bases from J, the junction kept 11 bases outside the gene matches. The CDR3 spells CASSNGGTGNYEQYF. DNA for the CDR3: TGTGCCAGCAGCAACGGAGGGACAGGTAATTACGAGCAGTACTTC.

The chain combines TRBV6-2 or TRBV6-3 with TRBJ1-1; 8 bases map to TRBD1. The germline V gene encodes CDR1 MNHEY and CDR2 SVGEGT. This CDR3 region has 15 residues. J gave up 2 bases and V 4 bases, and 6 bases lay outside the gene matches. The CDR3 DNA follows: TGTGCCAGCAGTTCCCGGGACAGGCTTAACACTGAAGCTTTCTTT. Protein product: CASSSRDRLNTEAFF.

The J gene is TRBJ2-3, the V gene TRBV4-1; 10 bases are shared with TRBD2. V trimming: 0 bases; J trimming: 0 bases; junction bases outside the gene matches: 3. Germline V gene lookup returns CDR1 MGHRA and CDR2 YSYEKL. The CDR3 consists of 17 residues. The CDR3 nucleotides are TGCGCCAGCAGCCAAGATCCTAGCGGGGGAAGCACAGATACGCAGTATTTT. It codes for CASSQDPSGGSTDTQYF.

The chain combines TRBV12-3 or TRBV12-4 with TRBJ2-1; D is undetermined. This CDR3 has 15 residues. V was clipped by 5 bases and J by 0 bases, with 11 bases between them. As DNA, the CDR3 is TGTGCCAGCAGTGCCACCAGGAGCTCCTACAATGAGCAGTTCTTC. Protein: CASSATRSSYNEQFF.

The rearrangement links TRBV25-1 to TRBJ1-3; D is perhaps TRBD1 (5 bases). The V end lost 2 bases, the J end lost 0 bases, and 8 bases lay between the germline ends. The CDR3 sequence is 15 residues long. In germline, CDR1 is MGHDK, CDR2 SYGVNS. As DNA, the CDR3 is TGTGCCAGCAGTGAACCCAGGGTCTCTGGAAACACCATATATTTT. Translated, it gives CASSEPRVSGNTIYF.

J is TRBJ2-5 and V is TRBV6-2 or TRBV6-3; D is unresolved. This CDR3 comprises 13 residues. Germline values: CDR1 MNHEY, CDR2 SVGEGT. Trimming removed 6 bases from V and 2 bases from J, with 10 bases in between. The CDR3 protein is CASRISRQETQYF. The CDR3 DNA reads TGTGCCAGCAGAATCTCTAGGCAAGAGACCCAGTACTTC.